This T cell receptor beta chain was captured by sequencing in a study of blood T cell repertoires in COVID-19. Study at large: Donors in the United States, Italy and Spain gave samples during acute or convalescent COVID-19. T cells, B-cell-depleted T cells, or PBMCs supplied cDNA or gDNA.

In the authors' methods: Estimation of nucleated cell counts was performed using reference gene primer amplification. The repertoire was sequenced with immunoSEQ multiplex PCR; TCRdb's copy has only in-frame clones and lacks some. V and J calls plus clone size are reproduced from that table; the DNA served to infer D and trimming. The table shows under 140,000 clones, with more than 65% occurring only once. This clone occurred a few times. Germline CDR1 reads SGHTA; CDR2 reads FQGTGA. Trimming removed 8 bases from V and 5 bases from J; junction bases left unmatched: 7. The CDR3 runs to 13 residues. The gene calls are TRBV7-3 and TRBJ1-1; 8 bases line up with TRBD1. The sequence was obtained from a woman older than 75 with acute or convalescent COVID-19. The sample taken for sequencing was peripheral blood. The DNA of the CDR3 is TGTGCCAGCCAGACGACAGGGGATACTGAAGCTTTCTTT. It specifies CASQTTGDTEAFF. Based on the CDR3 plus reference TRBV7-3 and TRBJ1-1, the full variable domain is GAGVSQTPSNKVTEKGKYVELRCDPISGHTALYWYRQSLGQGPEFLIYFQGTGAADDSGLPNDRFFAVRPEGSVSTLKIQRTERGDSAVYLCASQTTGDTEAFFGQGTRLTVV.